Following are 25 T cell receptor beta chains from one sample sequenced in a study of T cells in Graves' hyperthyroidism and ophthalmopathy. Amplified regions were TCR beta CDR3 sequences from RNA transcripts. Researchers ran a first-round RT-PCR on the TCR CDR3 using the HTBI primer set. TCRdb independently ran MiXCR on the multiplex PCR reads; one entry per CDR3 protein. The sample contains around 540,000 distinct CDR3 sequences, around 15% of which appear only once. Sequencing was performed on blood. These receptor sequences come from a woman aged 25-40 years with Graves' ophthalmopathy.

This chain uses TRBV28 with TRBJ2-7; 10 nucleotides align to TRBD2. Trimming at V came to 1 base and at J to 3 bases, leaving 9 bases not matched to a gene. The CDR3 has 17 amino acids. CDR1 is MDHEN, CDR2 SYDVKM, per germline. The CDR3 nucleotides are TGTGCCAGCAGTTTATCTTTGGGGGCTAGCGGGAGCTACGAGCAGTACTTC. It is translated as CASSLSLGASGSYEQYF.

This chain connects TRBV20-1 to TRBJ1-5; possible D gene TRBD1, 5 bases. Looked up from germline, CDR1 is DFQATT and CDR2 is SNEGSKA (reference sequence). Trimming cost V 6 bases and J 10 bases, with 19 bases left between them. This CDR3 region has 13 residues. The CDR3 nucleotides read TGCAGTGCCGGGGAGGGGCCGGGGCTACCCCAGCATTTT. Translation: CSAGEGPGLPQHF.

The genes are TRBV5-1 and TRBJ1-5; 8 nucleotides agree with TRBD1. Germline CDR1 and CDR2: SGHRS and YFSETQ. This CDR3 has 15 residues. The V segment lost 4 bases and the J segment 6 bases; nucleotides outside the gene matches: 9. CDR3 in DNA: TGCGCCAGCAGCCCCCAGGGGGCGGTAAGTCAGCCCCAGCATTTT. Translation: CASSPQGAVSQPQHF.

There are many counts of this clonotype. V gene TRBV4-1 combines with J gene TRBJ1-1; 7 bases align to TRBD1. Per the germline V gene, CDR1 is MGHRA and CDR2 is YSYEKL. The CDR3 sequence is 14 residues long. J gave up 5 bases and V 7 bases, and 10 bases lay outside the gene matches. CDR3 nucleotides: TGCGCCAGCACCACAGAGGGGGCGCCGACTGAAGCTTTCTTT. As protein: CASTTEGAPTEAFF.

This clonotype was found a few times. The rearrangement joins TRBV5-6 to TRBJ2-7; D unresolved. This CDR3 spans 13 amino acids. CDR1 is SGHDT, CDR2 YYEEEE, per germline. Trimming pared 4 bases from V and 2 bases from J, leaving 10 bases between. The CDR3 DNA reads as TGTGCCAGCAGCGTAGGACCTCCCTACGAGCAGTACTTC. It encodes CASSVGPPYEQYF.

This clonotype was counted ten times or more. This chain joins TRBV6-5 and TRBJ2-6; unclear D gene. Trimming left V 6 bases short and J 1 base short, with 4 bases between. Per germline, CDR1 MNHEY and CDR2 SVGAGI. The CDR3 loop spans 13 amino acids. CDR3 bases: TGTGCCAGCAGGGGTTCTGGGGCCAACGTCCTGACTTTC. Translating it yields CASRGSGANVLTF.

This clonotype was seen at least ten times. The J gene is TRBJ2-1, the V gene TRBV9; D unresolved. The CDR3 loop spans 15 amino acids. Per germline, CDR1 SGDLS and CDR2 YYNGEE. V was trimmed by 0 bases and J by 6 bases, leaving 13 bases between them. Written as DNA, the CDR3 is TGTGCCAGCAGCGTAGAGACTGACCTCAGCAATGAGCAGTTCTTC. This codes for CASSVETDLSNEQFF.

In this sample, this clonotype turned up many times. The chain recombines TRBV18 with TRBJ2-5; D gene unclear. V lost 3 bases and J lost 0, with 11 bases in between. This CDR3 has 15 residues. Germline assignment: CDR1 KGHSH and CDR2 LQKENI. DNA for the CDR3: TGTGCCAGCTCACCCACATCCGCGTACCAAGAGACCCAGTACTTC. It specifies CASSPTSAYQETQYF.

This clonotype showed up many times. The chain has TRBV7-2 and TRBJ1-5, with D possibly TRBD1 on 6 matching bases. The CDR3 length is 15 residues. Germline values: CDR1 SGHTA, CDR2 FQGNSA. V gave up 0 bases and J gave up 3 bases, with 9 bases separating them. The CDR3 bases are TGTGCCAGCAGCTTAGCAGGGGGGCACAATCAGCCCCAGCATTTT. Protein: CASSLAGGHNQPQHF.

This chain uses TRBV3-1 with TRBJ1-1; no firm D call. The CDR3 is 12 residues long. V lost 1 base, J lost 8 bases, and 8 bases lay in between. The germline V gene encodes CDR1 LGHDT and CDR2 YNNKEL (reference sequence). CDR3 residues: CASSQAPSEAFF. The CDR3 DNA reads as TGTGCCAGCAGCCAAGCTCCATCGGAAGCTTTCTTT.

The genes are TRBV6-6 and TRBJ2-1; D is uncertain. Germline CDR1 is MNHNY and CDR2 is SVGAGI (reference sequence). The length of the CDR3 is 18 residues. The V end was cut by 2 bases, the J end by 7 bases, with 24 bases between. This chain's CDR3 is CASSYKGIGSSPRNEQFF. DNA for the CDR3: TGTGCCAGCAGTTACAAGGGTATAGGGTCTAGTCCAAGGAATGAGCAGTTCTTC.

The CDR3 nucleotides read TGTGCCAGCAGTTACCCGGGACACGCTAATGACTACACCTTC. Translating gives CASSYPGHANDYTF. This chain links TRBV28 with TRBJ1-2; D might be TRBD1 (6 bases). Germline V gene sequence: CDR1 MDHEN, CDR2 SYDVKM. The CDR3 covers 14 residues. V was clipped by 4 bases and J by 10 bases, with 19 bases between them.

This clonotype was picked up many times. The J gene is TRBJ1-5, the V gene TRBV10-3; possibly TRBD1 for D (5 bases). CDR3 length: 13 residues. Germline CDR1 and CDR2: ENHRY and SYGVKD. Trimming cost V 4 bases and J 7 bases, with 11 bases left between them. CDR3 loop: CAISAQGGQPQHF. DNA of the CDR3: TGTGCCATCAGTGCTCAGGGAGGGCAGCCCCAGCATTTT.

This clonotype came up a few times. This chain joins TRBV7-7 and TRBJ2-2; 11 nucleotides match TRBD2. V shed 4 bases, J shed 3 bases, and the junction held 10 bases outside the gene matches. Germline CDR1 and CDR2: SSHAT and FNYEAQ (reference sequence). This CDR3 has 18 residues. The CDR3 protein is CASSSALAGGPDTGELFF. The DNA for the CDR3 is TGTGCCAGCAGCTCGGCCTTAGCGGGAGGGCCGGACACCGGGGAGCTGTTTTTT.

In its sample, this clonotype was seen many times. V gene TRBV24-1 combines with J gene TRBJ2-1; 10 positions agree with TRBD2. Trimming took 3 bases from V and 5 from J; bases not matched to a gene: 9. Germline CDR1 KGHDR, CDR2 SFDVKD. The CDR3 is made up of 17 amino acids. The DNA for the CDR3 is TGTGCCACCAGTGATGCAGCCGGGACTAGCGTTGACAATGAGCAGTTCTTC. Translated, it gives CATSDAAGTSVDNEQFF.

In its sample, this clonotype was seen many times. This chain joins TRBV3-1 and TRBJ2-3; 9 nucleotides match TRBD2. Trimming removed 4 bases from V and 5 bases from J; junction bases left unmatched: 7. Germline V gene lookup returns CDR1 LGHDT and CDR2 YNNKEL (reference sequence). The CDR3 contains 15 residues. The DNA of the CDR3 is TGTGCCAGCAGCCTGCGGGAGGGCCATGGAGATACGCAGTATTTT. Protein sequence: CASSLREGHGDTQYF.

Concerning this clonotype: Just one base apart from a much larger clone, this may be a read error. The V and J genes are TRBV28 and TRBJ2-7; D not certain. V lost 6 bases and J lost 3, with 15 bases in between. Per the germline V gene, CDR1 is MDHEN and CDR2 is SYDVKM. The CDR3 is 14 amino acids. The CDR3 reads CASSLELTYYEQYF. The CDR3 DNA is TGTGCCAGCAGCTTGGAACTAACCTACTACGAGCAGTACTTC. Full variable domain (rest looked up from reference TRBV28 and TRBJ2-7): DVKVTQSSRYLVKRTGEKVFLECVQDMDHENMFWYRQDPGLGLRLIYFSYDVKMKEKGDIPEGYSVSREKKERFSLILESASTNQTSMYLCASSLELTYYEQYFGPGTRLTVT.

This clonotype showed up just a few times. Here the CDR3 DNA reads TGCAGTGCTAGGCCCCTTACTAGCGGGAGCTACAATGAGCAGTTCTTC. Translated, it gives CSARPLTSGSYNEQFF. The rearrangement uses TRBV20-1 and TRBJ2-1; 11 nucleotides line up with TRBD2. Germline CDR1 DFQATT, CDR2 SNEGSKA (reference sequence). CDR3 length: 16 residues. Trimming cost V 3 bases and J 3 bases; bases outside gene matches: 7.

About this clonotype itself: A much more abundant neighbour one base away suggests this may be a read error. V and J are TRBV12-3 or TRBV12-4 and TRBJ2-2, with a possible D match to TRBD2 (5 bases). The ends were cut back, 11 bases at V and 6 bases at J, with 16 bases in the middle. This CDR3 spans 13 amino acids. The CDR3 DNA sequence: TGTGCCGGCCTTGGACTGCACCCCGGGGAGCTGTTTTTT. This sequence encodes CAGLGLHPGELFF.

The chain employs TRBV5-6 and TRBJ2-7; possibly TRBD1 for D (6 bases). CDR1 and CDR2 (germline): SGHDT, YYEEEE. The CDR3 covers 14 residues. The ends were cut back, 1 base at V and 5 bases at J, with 13 bases in the middle. The CDR3 coding sequence is TGTGCCAGCAGCTTGAGCCTACAGGGAAACGAGCAGTACTTC. It translates to CASSLSLQGNEQYF.

This clonotype was seen ten or more times. The chain joins TRBV7-9 to TRBJ2-7; 7 bases line up with TRBD2. In germline, CDR1 is SEHNR, CDR2 FQNEAQ (reference sequence). The length of the CDR3 is 12 residues. V trimming: 9 bases; J trimming: 2 bases; junction bases outside the gene matches: 4. The CDR3, as DNA: TGTGCCAGTAGCGGGCCTACCTACGAGCAGTACTTC. Translation: CASSGPTYEQYF.

This clonotype was counted at least ten times. The gene calls are TRBV28 and TRBJ2-7; 10 positions agree with TRBD1. CDR1 MDHEN and CDR2 SYDVKM come from the germline V gene. The length of the CDR3 is 15 residues. J lost 2 bases, V lost 8 bases, and 9 bases had no gene match. CDR3 sequence reads: CASSGRGQGTYEQYF. CDR3 nucleotide sequence: TGTGCCAGCTCCGGGAGGGGACAGGGGACCTACGAGCAGTACTTC.

Many counts were recorded for this clonotype. The chain has TRBV5-1 and TRBJ1-2; D possibly corresponds to TRBD1 (5 bases). V lost 2 bases, J lost 4 bases, and 12 bases lay in between. The CDR3 contains 14 residues. The germline CDR1 and CDR2 sequences are SGHRS and YFSETQ. CDR3 in amino acids: CASSFQGQTYGYTF. In nucleotides, the CDR3 is TGCGCCAGCAGCTTCCAGGGTCAGACCTATGGCTACACCTTC.

This clonotype was observed a few times. V is TRBV27 and J is TRBJ2-7, with 9 positions matching TRBD1. The CDR3 loop spans 16 amino acids. J was trimmed by 0 bases and V by 5 bases; bases with no gene match: 8. Germline V CDR1 and CDR2: MNHEY, SMNVEV (reference sequence). The CDR3 reads CASSGTGGPISYEQYF. CDR3 DNA sequence: TGTGCCAGCAGTGGAACAGGGGGCCCCATCTCCTACGAGCAGTACTTC.

This clonotype was found a few times. V usage is TRBV10-3 and J usage is TRBJ2-5; D is uncertain. The V end lost 0 bases, the J end lost 2 bases, and 13 bases lay between the germline ends. The germline gives CDR1 ENHRY, CDR2 SYGVKD. This CDR3 is built from 16 residues. The CDR3 region is CAISESRNIVQETQYF. The CDR3 bases are TGTGCCATCAGTGAGTCAAGGAACATAGTACAAGAGACCCAGTACTTC.